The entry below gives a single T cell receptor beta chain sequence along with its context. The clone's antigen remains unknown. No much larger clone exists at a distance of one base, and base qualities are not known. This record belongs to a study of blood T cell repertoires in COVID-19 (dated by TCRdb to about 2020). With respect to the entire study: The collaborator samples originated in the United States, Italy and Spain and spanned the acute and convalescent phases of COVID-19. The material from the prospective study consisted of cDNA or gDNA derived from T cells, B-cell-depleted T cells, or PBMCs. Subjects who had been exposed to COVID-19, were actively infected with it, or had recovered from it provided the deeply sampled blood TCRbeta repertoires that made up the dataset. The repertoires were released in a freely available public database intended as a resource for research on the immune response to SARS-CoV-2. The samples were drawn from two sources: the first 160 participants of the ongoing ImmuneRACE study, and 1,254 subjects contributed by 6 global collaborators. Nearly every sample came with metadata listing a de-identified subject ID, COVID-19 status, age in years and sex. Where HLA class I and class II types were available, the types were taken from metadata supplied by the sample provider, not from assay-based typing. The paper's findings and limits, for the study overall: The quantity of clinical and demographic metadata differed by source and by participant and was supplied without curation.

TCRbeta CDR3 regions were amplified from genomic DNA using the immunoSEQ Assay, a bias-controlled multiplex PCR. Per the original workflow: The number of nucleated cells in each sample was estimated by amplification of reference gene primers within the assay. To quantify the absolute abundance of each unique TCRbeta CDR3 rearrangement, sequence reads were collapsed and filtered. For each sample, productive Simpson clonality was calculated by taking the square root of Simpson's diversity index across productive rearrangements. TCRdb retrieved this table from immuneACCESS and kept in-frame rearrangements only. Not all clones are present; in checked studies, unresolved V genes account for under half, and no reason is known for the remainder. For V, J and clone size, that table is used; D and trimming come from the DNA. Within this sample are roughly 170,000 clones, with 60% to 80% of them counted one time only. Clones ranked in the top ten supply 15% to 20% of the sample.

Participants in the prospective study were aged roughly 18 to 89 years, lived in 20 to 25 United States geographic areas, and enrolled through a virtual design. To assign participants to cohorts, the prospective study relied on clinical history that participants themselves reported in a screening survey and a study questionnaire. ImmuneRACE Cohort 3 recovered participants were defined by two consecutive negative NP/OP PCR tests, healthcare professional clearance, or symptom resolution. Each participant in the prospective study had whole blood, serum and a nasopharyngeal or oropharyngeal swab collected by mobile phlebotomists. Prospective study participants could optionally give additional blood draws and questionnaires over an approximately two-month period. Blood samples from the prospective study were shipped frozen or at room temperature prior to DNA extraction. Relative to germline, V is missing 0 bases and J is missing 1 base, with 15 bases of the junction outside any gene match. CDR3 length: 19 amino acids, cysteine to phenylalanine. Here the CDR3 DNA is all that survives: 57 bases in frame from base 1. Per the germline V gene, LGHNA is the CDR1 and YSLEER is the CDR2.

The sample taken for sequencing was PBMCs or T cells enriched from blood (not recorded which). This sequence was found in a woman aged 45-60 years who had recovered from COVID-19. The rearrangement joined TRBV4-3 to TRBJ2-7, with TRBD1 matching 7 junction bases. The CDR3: CASSQDYLKGTDLSYEQYF. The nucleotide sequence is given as TGCGCCAGCAGCCAAGACTACCTAAAAGGGACAGACCTGTCCTACGAGCAGTACTTC.